This TCR beta chain was profiled in a study of blood T cell repertoires in COVID-19 (dated by TCRdb to the early 2020s). At the level of the whole study: Collaborator samples came from the United States, Italy and Spain and covered acute and convalescent phases of COVID-19. The material from the prospective study consisted of cDNA or gDNA derived from T cells, B-cell-depleted T cells, or PBMCs. HLA class I and class II types, where available, came from metadata supplied by the sample provider rather than from assay-based typing. A de-identified subject ID, COVID-19 status, age in years and sex were almost always included in the sample metadata. Deeply sampled blood TCRbeta repertoires from subjects exposed to, actively infected with, or recovered from COVID-19 were included in the dataset. The repertoires were released in a freely available public database intended as a resource for research on the immune response to SARS-CoV-2. Samples were obtained from the ongoing ImmuneRACE study (first 160 participants) and from some 1,200 subjects provided by 6 global collaborators.

TCRbeta CDR3 regions were amplified from genomic DNA using the immunoSEQ Assay, a bias-controlled multiplex PCR. Turning to the authors' computational methods: Within the assay, amplification of reference gene primers was used to estimate how many nucleated cells each sample contained. To quantify the absolute abundance of each unique TCRbeta CDR3 rearrangement, sequence reads were collapsed and filtered. For each sample, productive Simpson clonality was calculated by taking the square root of Simpson's diversity index across productive rearrangements. What TCRdb holds here is the immuneACCESS table cut down to in-frame rearrangements. Part of the clones is not present; checked against another copy, under half of the missing clones reflect an unresolved V gene, and the others are unexplained. Clone size and V and J calls were adopted from that table, with D and trimming inferred from the DNA. This sample holds about 350,000 clones; about 90% were observed only once. The top ten clones comprise around 0.92% of the sample.

In the prospective study, participants were about 18 to 100 years old, resided in 25 or so geographic areas of the United States, and were enrolled through a virtual design. To assign participants to cohorts, the prospective study relied on clinical history that participants themselves reported in a screening survey and a study questionnaire. Exposed participants had been in contact with someone with a PCR-confirmed or clinician-diagnosed COVID-19 case within 2 weeks of study entry. Each participant in the prospective study had whole blood, serum and a nasopharyngeal or oropharyngeal swab collected by mobile phlebotomists. Additional blood draws and questionnaires over a 2-month period could optionally be provided by prospective study participants. Before DNA extraction, blood samples from the prospective study were shipped at room temperature or frozen. The paper's findings and limits, for the study overall: The amount of clinical and demographic metadata varied by source and participant and was provided uncurated.

As for this clone: Its cognate antigen has yet to be identified. Base qualities are missing; no much larger clone stands one base away.

The germline V gene yields MNHNS for CDR1 and SASEGT for CDR2. V is clipped by 4 bases and J by 5 bases, and the sequence between their germline boundaries is 8 bases long. The CDR3 has 12 amino acids, counting the end cysteine and phenylalanine. Only the CDR3 part of the read is kept: 36 bases, read in frame from the first base. This receptor chain uses TRBV6-1 and TRBJ2-5; the D gene cannot be resolved reliably. Sequenced input: PBMCs or T cells enriched from blood (not recorded which). The receptor was isolated from a woman aged 25 to 39 who had been exposed to COVID-19. The DNA sequence reads TGTGCCAGCAGTGTTTCGGTGGAGACCCAGTACTTC. Its amino acids are CASSVSVETQYF.